This passage covers 5 T cell receptor beta chains from one sample sequenced in a study of control samples from healthy donors and cancer patients. The repertoire was sequenced with immunoSEQ multiplex PCR; TCRdb's copy has only in-frame clones and lacks some. The table has 85,000 to 100,000 clones, approximately 93% seen once. Sample: blood. These receptor sequences come from a young man in good health.

The chain couples TRBV6-1 to TRBJ1-1; D unclear. V shed 3 bases and J shed 5 bases, with 4 bases lying between them. Germline loops: CDR1 MNHNS, CDR2 SASEGT. The CDR3 sequence is 11 residues long. CDR3 in amino acids: CASSDTTEAFF. CDR3 DNA sequence: TGTGCCAGCAGTGACACAACTGAAGCTTTCTTT.

The J gene is TRBJ2-3, the V gene TRBV11-2, with D hard to call. The V gene lost 1 base and the J gene lost 2 bases, with 10 bases spanning the gap. The CDR3 consists of 15 residues. CDR1 is SGHAT, CDR2 FQNNGV, per germline. The CDR3 DNA is TGTGCCAGCAGCTTAGGCTACAAACCCACAGATACGCAGTATTTT. As protein: CASSLGYKPTDTQYF.

The chain couples TRBV29-1 to TRBJ1-2; 9 positions agree with TRBD1. From germline, CDR1 is SQVTM and CDR2 ANQGSEA. Trimming cost V 7 bases and J 3 bases; bases outside gene matches: 6. The CDR3 is made up of 13 amino acids. For the CDR3, the DNA is TGCAGCGCCGAGACAGGGGGTTACTATGGCTACACCTTC. Amino acids: CSAETGGYYGYTF.

The CDR3, as DNA: TGTGCCAGCTCACCAGAGAGTAAGAACACCGGGGAGCTGTTTTTT. It is translated as CASSPESKNTGELFF. The rearrangement uses TRBV18 and TRBJ2-2; D unresolved. The V gene lost 2 bases and the J gene lost 1 base, with 8 bases spanning the gap. The CDR3 is 15 amino acids. Germline values: CDR1 KGHSH, CDR2 LQKENI.

The CDR3 is CASSRDSTYEQYF. CDR3 in DNA: TGTGCCAGCAGCAGGGACTCCACCTACGAGCAGTACTTC. V usage is TRBV12-3 or TRBV12-4 and J usage is TRBJ2-7; D might be TRBD2 (6 bases). This CDR3 spans 13 amino acids. The V end was cut by 6 bases, the J end by 2 bases, with 11 bases between.